This is a list of T cell receptor beta chains from one sample in a study of CD8+CD57+ T cells in acquired aplastic anemia. Using its own MiXCR run on the reads, TCRdb lists one record per CDR3 protein. In the table there are roughly 190,000 distinct CDR3 sequences, roughly half of which are singletons. The sequenced material came from sorted CD4+, CD8+, or CD8+CD57+ T cells (not recorded which) from PBMCs. All receptors derive from a human donor with aplastic anemia. CDR3s include the opening cysteine and the closing phenylalanine or tryptophan. A D gene is named only where the DNA matches it firmly. Expanded clones get a size class; other rows say once, few or many, or leave the size out.

cdr3_nt cdr3_aa d_call v_call clone_size j_call
TGTGCCAGCAGTTCTCAGGCAGATACGCAGTATTTT CASSSQADTQYF NA TRBV6-5 NA TRBJ2-3
TGTGCCACCAGTGACTTTGACAGTTATGGCTACACCTTC CATSDFDSYGYTF NA TRBV24-1 many TRBJ1-2
TGTGCCAGTAGTGCGGGACCTTCTTACACTGAAGCTTTCTTT CASSAGPSYTEAFF NA TRBV19 NA TRBJ1-1
TGTGCCAGCAGGCGATCAGGGGGGCGAGGCTACACCTTC CASRRSGGRGYTF TRBD1 TRBV19 NA TRBJ1-2
TGCGCCAGCAGTGATATGGTTAGCACAGATACGCAGTATTTT CASSDMVSTDTQYF NA TRBV10-1 NA TRBJ2-3
TGTGCCAGCATGGACGGTGAAGCTTTCTTT CASMDGEAFF NA TRBV25-1 NA TRBJ1-1
TGTGCCAGCAGGCACGGGACAGCCCACCAGCCCCAGCATTTT CASRHGTAHQPQHF TRBD1 TRBV6-2/TRBV6-3 NA TRBJ1-5
TGTGCCAGCAGCTACACACAGAACACTGAAGCTTTCTTT CASSYTQNTEAFF NA TRBV7-9 few TRBJ1-1
TGCGCCATCAGTGAGTCGCGGGATCTCGGGTATGGCTACACCTTC CAISESRDLGYGYTF NA TRBV10-2 NA TRBJ1-2
TGTGCCAGCAGCCTAAGAGGACAGGGGTACGAGCAGTACTTC CASSLRGQGYEQYF TRBD1 TRBV7-2 NA TRBJ2-7
TGCAGTGCCGCCAATGACAGGGGCACCTACGAGCAGTACTTC CSAANDRGTYEQYF TRBD1 TRBV20-1 many TRBJ2-7
TGTGCCAGCAGTGCCAGGGAGAACACTGAAGCTTTCTTT CASSARENTEAFF NA TRBV6-4 NA TRBJ1-1
TGTGCCAGCAGGGCGGGTTGGCACACCAGGGAGCTGTTTTTT CASRAGWHTRELFF NA TRBV2 NA TRBJ2-2
TGTGCCAGTAGCCCGGATGCGGTATCCAATGAGCAGTTCTTC CASSPDAVSNEQFF NA TRBV19 NA TRBJ2-1
TGCAGTGCTAGAGATCTCCGGACAGGCTACGAGCAGTACTTC CSARDLRTGYEQYF TRBD1 TRBV20-1 NA TRBJ2-7
TGTGCCAGTAGTACCTCGGGGGATACGCAGTATTTT CASSTSGDTQYF NA TRBV7-3 NA TRBJ2-3
TGTAGTGCTCCGGTGACTGGCCCCAATCAGCCCCAGCATTTT CSAPVTGPNQPQHF NA TRBV20-1 NA TRBJ1-5
TGTGCCAGCAGCAACAGGGAGGAGACCCAGTACTTC CASSNREETQYF NA TRBV7-3 few TRBJ2-5
TGCGCCAGCCGGGACAGCCCCAATTCACCCCTCCACTTT CASRDSPNSPLHF TRBD1 TRBV5-1 many TRBJ1-6
TGTGCCAGCAGTTATCTTGCACCTATGAACACTGAAGCTTTCTTT CASSYLAPMNTEAFF NA TRBV6-6 many TRBJ1-1
TGCAGCGTTTGCCGCGGGGACTCCTACGAGCAGTACTTC CSVCRGDSYEQYF NA TRBV29-1 NA TRBJ2-7
TGTGCCAGCAGCCCCCCCTCAGATACGCAGTATTTT CASSPPSDTQYF NA TRBV9 NA TRBJ2-3
TGTGCCAGCAGCGAAGGACTAGCGGGGGCAGATACGCAGTATTTT CASSEGLAGADTQYF TRBD2 TRBV2 few TRBJ2-3
TGTGCCAGCTCACCACCGACAGATGAAGCTTTCTTT CASSPPTDEAFF NA TRBV18 few TRBJ1-1
TGTGCCAGCAGCGCCCCACTAGCGGGAGTGGATGAGCAGTTCTTC CASSAPLAGVDEQFF TRBD2 TRBV9 many TRBJ2-1
TGTGCCAGCACCAGGACGGCCCCGGAGTCCCAGTACTTC CASTRTAPESQYF NA TRBV6-1 many TRBJ2-5
TGCGCCAGCAGCTCAACGGGACAACTTTCCAATGAGCAGTTCTTC CASSSTGQLSNEQFF NA TRBV5-1 many TRBJ2-1
TGCAGTGCTAGAGATCGGGACCCCGGGACCCAGTACTTC CSARDRDPGTQYF NA TRBV20-1 NA TRBJ2-5
TGTGCCAGTAGTGCGGGACAGGAGAATCAGCCCCAGCATTTT CASSAGQENQPQHF TRBD1 TRBV19 NA TRBJ1-5
TGTGCCAGCAGCTTAGGACTAGCGGGAATCATCTCCTACGAGCAGTACTTC CASSLGLAGIISYEQYF TRBD2 TRBV11-1 NA TRBJ2-7
TGTGCCAGCAGCTTAGCGGGACAGGGGATCCAAGAGACCCAGTACTTC CASSLAGQGIQETQYF TRBD1 TRBV7-2 NA TRBJ2-5
TGTGCCAGCAGCTTAGGAGGGCGCGACACCGGGGAGCTGTTTTTT CASSLGGRDTGELFF NA TRBV11-2 many TRBJ2-2
TGTGCCTGTTTGCAGAGGAACACTGAAGCTTTCTTT CACLQRNTEAFF NA TRBV30 few TRBJ1-1
TGTGCCAGCTCAACTGATGTCAATCAGCCCCAGCATTTT CASSTDVNQPQHF NA TRBV18 NA TRBJ1-5
TGTGCCAGCAGTTCCCGTCTCGTGCCTCGGGGCTACACCTTC CASSSRLVPRGYTF NA TRBV12-3/TRBV12-4 many TRBJ1-2
TGTGCCACCAGTGTTGATCACACTAGCGGGGTATACAATGAGCAGTTCTTC CATSVDHTSGVYNEQFF TRBD2 TRBV24-1 many TRBJ2-1
TGTGCCGGCAGGTCCGATCAGCCCCAGCATTTT CAGRSDQPQHF NA TRBV7-9 NA TRBJ1-5
TGTGCCACCAGTGATTCCGGACAGGGGGAGACCCAGTACTTC CATSDSGQGETQYF TRBD1 TRBV24-1 NA TRBJ2-5
TGTGCCAGCAGCGTGGGGAGGGGAGTCACTGAAGCTTTCTTT CASSVGRGVTEAFF NA TRBV25-1 NA TRBJ1-1
TGTGCCAGCAGCCGGTGGAGGGCCTACACAGATACGCAGTATTTT CASSRWRAYTDTQYF NA TRBV5-6 many TRBJ2-3